Presented here are 6 T cell receptor beta chains from one specimen sequenced in a study of early T cells in non-severe SARS-CoV-2 infection. TCRdb re-called the 5' RACE reads with MiXCR, one entry per CDR3 protein. Here the sample spans about 67,000 distinct CDR3 sequences, roughly 10% being singletons. The sample taken for sequencing was whole blood. The receptors stem from an adult who was a healthcare worker with PCR-confirmed SARS-CoV-2 infection or an uninfected control (not recorded which).

This clonotype has a count of ten or more. The chain employs TRBV4-1 and TRBJ2-7; 12 nucleotides line up with TRBD1. The ends lost 3 bases at V and 2 bases at J; junction bases unmatched: 2. The CDR3 runs to 15 residues. CDR1 MGHRA and CDR2 YSYEKL come from the germline V gene. The CDR3, as DNA: TGCGCCAGCAGCCAGGGACAGGGGGCGGCCTACGAGCAGTACTTC. Translation gives CASSQGQGAAYEQYF.

This clonotype has a handful of counts. The chain carries TRBV7-6 and TRBJ2-5, with unresolved D. Germline V gene sequence: CDR1 SGHVS, CDR2 FNYEAQ. Trimming removed 4 bases at V and 8 bases at J, with 11 bases between. CDR3 length: 12 residues. CDR3 in amino acids: CASSSGWGTQYF. The CDR3 DNA reads TGTGCCAGCAGCTCAGGATGGGGAACCCAGTACTTC.

This clonotype was detected many times. The chain couples TRBV18 to TRBJ2-3; possible D gene TRBD1, 7 bases. Germline values: CDR1 KGHSH, CDR2 LQKENI. V lost 4 bases to trimming and J lost 2 bases, with 16 bases between them. This CDR3 comprises 16 residues. CDR3 amino acids: CASSLKPGGNTDTQYF. DNA of the CDR3: TGTGCCAGCTCACTTAAGCCAGGGGGGAACACAGATACGCAGTATTTT.

This clonotype was seen many times. This chain joins TRBV30 and TRBJ2-1; D may be TRBD1 (5 bases). The CDR3 has 16 amino acids. CDR1 and CDR2 from the germline V gene are GTSNPN and SVGIG (reference sequence). V was shortened by 4 bases and J by 0 bases, with 16 bases between the two germline ends. The CDR3 sequence: CAWIPQGSSSYNEQFF. DNA for the CDR3: TGTGCCTGGATCCCTCAGGGCTCGAGCTCCTACAATGAGCAGTTCTTC. Full variable domain (rest looked up from reference TRBV30 and TRBJ2-1): SQTIHQWPATLVQPVGSPLSLECTVEGTSNPNLYWYRQAAGRGLQLLFYSVGIGQISSEVPQNLSASRPQDRQFILSSKKLLLSDSGFYLCAWIPQGSSSYNEQFFGPGTRLTVL.

V usage is TRBV5-1 and J usage is TRBJ1-1, with a tentative D call TRBD1 (5 bases). This CDR3 region has 17 residues. The germline gives CDR1 SGHRS, CDR2 YFSETQ. The germline V and J ends were trimmed by 2 bases and 1 base, with 18 bases remaining between them. The DNA for the CDR3 is TGCGCCAGCAGCTTCCTACCGGGACTGATATCGAACACTGAAGCTTTCTTT. Protein product: CASSFLPGLISNTEAFF.

This clonotype was counted between two and nine times. The V gene is TRBV5-4, the J gene TRBJ2-1; 11 nucleotides line up with TRBD2. V lost 6 bases to trimming and J lost 0 bases; unmatched junction nucleotides: 5. The V gene's germline CDR1 is SGHNT and CDR2 YYREEE (reference sequence). This CDR3 has 16 residues. The CDR3: CASKRLAGLSYNEQFF. CDR3 in DNA: TGTGCCAGCAAAAGACTAGCGGGACTCTCCTACAATGAGCAGTTCTTC.